Following are 14 T cell receptor beta chains from one sample sequenced in a study of T cell changes during pregnancy in multiple sclerosis. TCRdb's table, derived via immunoSEQ multiplex PCR, lists solely in-frame clones and lacks some. The sample lists 35,000 to 40,000 clones; 92% were seen once. The sequencing used CD8+ T cells from peripheral blood mononuclear cells, collected in the third trimester of pregnancy. These receptors were collected from a female donor with multiple sclerosis, enrolled in a pregnancy study.

This clone is classed as medium-sized. The chain links TRBV7-3 to TRBJ2-1; D might be TRBD2 (7 bases). The V and J ends lost 2 bases and 8 bases respectively, with 13 bases between them. Per the germline V gene, CDR1 is SGHTA and CDR2 is FQGTGA. This CDR3 contains 14 residues. The CDR3 loop reads CASSLGGGSDEQFF. CDR3 in DNA: TGTGCCAGCAGCTTAGGGGGCGGGAGTGATGAGCAGTTCTTC. Full variable domain (missing parts from reference TRBV7-3 and TRBJ2-1): GAGVSQTPSNKVTEKGKYVELRCDPISGHTALYWYRQSLGQGPEFLIYFQGTGAADDSGLPNDRFFAVRPEGSVSTLKIQRTERGDSAVYLCASSLGGGSDEQFFGPGTRLTVL.

The chain couples TRBV28 to TRBJ2-1; the D gene is possibly TRBD2 (5 bases). CDR1 is MDHEN, CDR2 SYDVKM, per germline. Trimming left V 5 bases short and J 5 bases short, with 10 bases between. The CDR3 sequence is 13 residues long. CDR3 nucleotide sequence: TGTGCCAGCAGTCCGAGAGCGGACAATGAGCAGTTCTTC. It translates to CASSPRADNEQFF.

The V gene is TRBV27, the J gene TRBJ1-2; weak D call: TRBD1 (5 bases). CDR1 is MNHEY and CDR2 is SMNVEV in the germline V gene (reference sequence). Trimming took 5 bases from V and 4 from J, leaving 14 bases between them. The CDR3 runs 14 residues. The CDR3 DNA reads TGTGCCAGCAGTCCGTGGGCGGGGGGCTATGGCTACACCTTC. Amino acid sequence: CASSPWAGGYGYTF.

The chain employs TRBV15 and TRBJ2-6; TRBD1 matches 7 bases. CDR1 is LNHNV, CDR2 YYDKDF, per germline (reference sequence). J was trimmed by 0 bases and V by 5 bases; bases with no gene match: 4. The CDR3 runs to 16 residues. CDR3: CATSPGQFSGANVLTF. CDR3 nucleotides: TGTGCCACCAGCCCGGGACAGTTCTCTGGGGCCAACGTCCTGACTTTC.

The CDR3 loop reads CASSGQGAGGYGYTF. The CDR3 nucleotides are TGTGCCAGTAGTGGACAGGGGGCCGGAGGGTATGGCTACACCTTC. The J gene is TRBJ1-2, the V gene TRBV19; 11 bases map to TRBD1. With V trimmed by 5 bases and J by 5 bases, 7 bases remained unmatched. There are 15 residues in the CDR3. Germline CDR1 LNHDA, CDR2 SQIVND (reference sequence).

The chain joins TRBV5-1 to TRBJ2-5, with 10 bases matching TRBD1. The germline CDR1 and CDR2 sequences are SGHRS and YFSETQ. The V and J ends lost 4 bases and 4 bases, in that order; junction bases with no gene match: 4. CDR3 length: 14 residues. CDR3 sequence (DNA): TGCGCCAGCAGCCGGGGGACAGGGGTAGAGACCCAGTACTTC. Protein sequence: CASSRGTGVETQYF. Drawing the rest from reference TRBV5-1 and TRBJ2-5, the complete variable domain is KAGVTQTPRYLIKTRGQQVTLSCSPISGHRSVSWYQQTPGQGLQFLFEYFSETQRNKGNFPGRFSGRQFSNSRSEMNVSTLELGDSALYLCASSRGTGVETQYFGPGTRLLVL.

V and J are TRBV7-9 and TRBJ2-2, with a weak D call TRBD2 (6 bases). Germline V gene lookup returns CDR1 SEHNR and CDR2 FQNEAQ (reference sequence). V shed 5 bases and J shed 4 bases, with 17 bases lying between them. The CDR3 has 16 residues. CDR3 sequence (DNA): TGTGCCAGCAGCCCCGCCGGCGGGATCGTCACCGGGGAGCTGTTTTTT. As protein: CASSPAGGIVTGELFF.

V and J are TRBV7-9 and TRBJ1-1; D not resolved. The CDR3 is made up of 14 amino acids. The ends were cut back, 4 bases at V and 0 bases at J, with 9 bases in the middle. From germline, CDR1 is SEHNR and CDR2 FQNEAQ (reference sequence). The CDR3 protein is CASSSGVLNTEAFF. The DNA for the CDR3 is TGTGCCAGCAGCTCCGGGGTGCTGAACACTGAAGCTTTCTTT. Together with reference TRBV7-9 and TRBJ1-1, the CDR3 gives the full variable domain: DTGVSQNPRHKITKRGQNVTFRCDPISEHNRLYWYRQTLGQGPEFLTYFQNEAQLEKSRLLSDRFSAERPKGSFSTLEIQRTEQGDSAMYLCASSSGVLNTEAFFGQGTRLTVV.

This clone was seen only once. The chain joins TRBV7-2 to TRBJ2-3; no clear D gene. The CDR3 covers 14 residues. Germline loops: CDR1 SGHTA, CDR2 FQGNSA. The V and J ends lost 0 bases and 5 bases respectively, with 9 bases between them. This chain's CDR3 is CASSLALDRDTQYF. The DNA for the CDR3 is TGTGCCAGCAGCTTAGCGCTAGATCGAGATACGCAGTATTTT.

The chain employs TRBV27 and TRBJ2-2, with 12 positions matching TRBD2. The CDR3 spans 15 residues. Germline V gives CDR1 MNHEY, CDR2 SMNVEV (reference sequence). With 5 bases clipped from V and 4 bases from J, the junction kept 2 bases outside the gene matches. The CDR3 protein is CASSLTSGSTGELFF. The CDR3 DNA reads as TGTGCCAGCAGTCTGACTAGCGGGAGCACCGGGGAGCTGTTTTTT.

The rearrangement uses TRBV5-6 and TRBJ1-5, with D possibly TRBD1 on 5 matching bases. CDR3 size: 16 residues. Germline CDR1 is SGHDT and CDR2 is YYEEEE. V was cut by 3 bases and J by 0 bases, with 13 bases left in between. DNA for the CDR3: TGTGCCAGCAGCTGGGGCGGGACGGATAGCAATCAGCCCCAGCATTTT. Translation: CASSWGGTDSNQPQHF.

This clone was detected once. The chain has TRBV6-1 and TRBJ2-7, with D tentatively TRBD1 (6 bases). The ends were cut back, 6 bases at V and 0 bases at J, with 15 bases in the middle. This CDR3 is built from 15 residues. Germline lookup yields CDR1 MNHNS and CDR2 SASEGT. Here the CDR3 reads CASSAGRTASYEQYF. The CDR3 coding sequence is TGTGCCAGCAGCGCCGGGCGGACAGCCTCCTACGAGCAGTACTTC.

The chain carries TRBV7-9 and TRBJ2-1; D may be TRBD2 (5 bases). CDR3 length: 15 residues. Looked up from germline, CDR1 is SEHNR and CDR2 is FQNEAQ (reference sequence). V gave up 3 bases and J gave up 2 bases, with 11 bases separating them. The CDR3 region has the DNA TGTGCCAGCAGCTTGGAGTCTAGCACCTACAATGAGCAGTTCTTC. Residues: CASSLESSTYNEQFF.

The genes are TRBV4-1 and TRBJ2-5, with a possible D match to TRBD2 (5 bases). Per the germline V gene, CDR1 is MGHRA and CDR2 is YSYEKL. The CDR3 sequence is 16 residues long. V gave up 0 bases and J gave up 4 bases, with 15 bases separating them. CDR3 nucleotide sequence: TGCGCCAGCAGCCAAGAGGTGGCTAGCAGCCTAGAGACCCAGTACTTC. Encoded protein: CASSQEVASSLETQYF.